The 4 T cell receptor beta chains presented below share a single source sample, sequenced in a study of blood T cell repertoires in COVID-19. This table comes from immunoSEQ multiplex PCR, and its TCRdb copy is limited to in-frame clones, with some not included. The sample holds 330,000 or so clones; roughly 87% are singletons and the top ten take roughly 3%. The source material was PBMCs or T cells enriched from blood (not recorded which). Receptor source: a woman in her thirties who had recovered from COVID-19.

The J gene is TRBJ1-4, the V gene TRBV6-5, with 7 bases matching TRBD1. V shed 6 bases, J shed 2 bases, and the junction held 6 bases outside the gene matches. This CDR3 is built from 15 residues. The germline CDR1 and CDR2 sequences are MNHEY and SVGAGI. CDR3 sequence: CASRQRQGTNEKLFF. In DNA, the CDR3 is TGTGCCAGCAGGCAACGACAGGGTACTAATGAAAAACTGTTTTTT.

The chain uses TRBV28 and TRBJ1-2; perhaps TRBD1 as D (5 bases). The V end lost 6 bases, the J end lost 4 bases, and 18 bases lay between the germline ends. CDR1 is MDHEN, CDR2 SYDVKM, per germline. This CDR3 region has 15 residues. CDR3 coding DNA: TGTGCCAGCAGGGTAGGACACAACCTTATCTATGGCTACACCTTC. As protein: CASRVGHNLIYGYTF.

The chain joins TRBV6-4 to TRBJ2-3; 9 bases fit TRBD1. CDR1 and CDR2 (germline): MRHNA, SNTAGT. Trimming took 6 bases from V and 5 from J; bases not matched to a gene: 6. This CDR3 spans 14 amino acids. The CDR3 DNA follows: TGTGCCAGCAGCCGAGACAGGGGGATAGATACGCAGTATTTT. It codes for CASSRDRGIDTQYF.

This chain uses TRBV11-3 with TRBJ1-1; TRBD1 is a possible D gene (6 bases). CDR1 and CDR2 (germline): SGHNT, YENEEA. V shed 5 bases and J shed 0 bases, with 16 bases lying between them. The CDR3 is 16 residues long. The chain's CDR3 is CASSPRQDTMNTEAFF. CDR3 DNA: TGTGCCAGCAGCCCTAGACAGGATACCATGAACACTGAAGCTTTCTTT.